The clone carrying this T cell receptor (beta chain) came up a few times. Antigen unknown. Looked up from germline, CDR1 is SGHNT and CDR2 is YENEEA. This CDR3 is built from 15 residues. Trimming removed 1 base from V and 2 bases from J, with 9 bases in between. This entry is derived from a study of cytomegalovirus exposure and HLA in healthy donors. General study points: CMV antigen specificity of a few CMV-associated chains was confirmed in vitro.

PCR primers comprised 60 Vbeta and 13 Jbeta primers. The method was immunoSEQ multiplex PCR; TCRdb's version includes in-frame clones alone and lacks a portion of them. The table has about 130,000 clones, about 70% seen once. The clonotype originates from a male donor in good health and CMV-seronegative. The sample comprised PBMCs. The chain carries TRBV11-3 and TRBJ2-1, with a possible D match to TRBD1 (5 bases). The CDR3 DNA reads as TGTGCCAGCAGCTTAGGGCAGGGTGCCTACAATGAGCAGTTCTTC. It yields the protein CASSLGQGAYNEQFF.